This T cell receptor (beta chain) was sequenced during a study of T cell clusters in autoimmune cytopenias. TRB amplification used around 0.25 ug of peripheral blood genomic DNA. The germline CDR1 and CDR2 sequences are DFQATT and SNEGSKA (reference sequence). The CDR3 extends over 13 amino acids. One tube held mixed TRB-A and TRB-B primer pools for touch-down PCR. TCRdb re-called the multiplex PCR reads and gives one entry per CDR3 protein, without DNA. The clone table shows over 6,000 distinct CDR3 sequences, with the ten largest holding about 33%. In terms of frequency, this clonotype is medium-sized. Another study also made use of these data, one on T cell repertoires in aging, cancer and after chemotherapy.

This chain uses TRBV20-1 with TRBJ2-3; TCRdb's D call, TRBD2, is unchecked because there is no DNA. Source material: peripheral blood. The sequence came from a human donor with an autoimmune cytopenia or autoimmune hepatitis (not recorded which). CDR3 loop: CSGLALSTDTQYF.